The clone carrying this T cell receptor beta chain was counted a few times. The sample is drawn from a study of early T cells in non-severe SARS-CoV-2 infection. In the library, individual cDNA molecules carried attached unique molecular identifiers. TCRdb used MiXCR to reprocess the 5' RACE reads, holding one entry per CDR3 protein. The table has tens of thousands of distinct CDR3 sequences, around a tenth seen once. The TCR was taken from an adult who was a healthcare worker with PCR-confirmed SARS-CoV-2 infection or an uninfected control (not recorded which). Sequenced: whole blood.

The chain's CDR3 is CASSPRRSETQYF. The CDR3 DNA reads as TGTGCCAGCAGCCCCCGTAGATCCGAGACCCAGTACTTC. The chain is built from TRBV5-4 and TRBJ2-5; D not certain. V was trimmed by 4 bases and J by 5 bases, leaving 12 bases between them. The CDR3 length is 13 residues. Per the germline V gene, CDR1 is SGHNT and CDR2 is YYREEE (reference sequence). Filled out from reference TRBV5-4 and TRBJ2-5, the complete variable domain reads ETGVTQSPTHLIKTRGQQVTLRCSSQSGHNTVSWYQQALGQGPQFIFQYYREEENGRGNFPPRFSGLQFPNYSSELNVNALELDDSALYLCASSPRRSETQYFGPGTRLLVL.